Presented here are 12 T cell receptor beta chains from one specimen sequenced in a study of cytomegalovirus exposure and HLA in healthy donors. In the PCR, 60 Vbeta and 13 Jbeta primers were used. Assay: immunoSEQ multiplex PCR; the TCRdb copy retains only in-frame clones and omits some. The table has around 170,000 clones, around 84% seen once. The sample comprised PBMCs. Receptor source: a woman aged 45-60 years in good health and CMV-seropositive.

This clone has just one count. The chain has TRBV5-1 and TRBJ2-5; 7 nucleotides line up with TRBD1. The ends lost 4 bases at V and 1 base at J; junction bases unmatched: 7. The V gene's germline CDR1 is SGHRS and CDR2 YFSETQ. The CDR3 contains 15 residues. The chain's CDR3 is CASSTRDRLQETQYF. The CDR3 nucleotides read TGCGCCAGCAGCACCCGGGACAGACTCCAAGAGACCCAGTACTTC.

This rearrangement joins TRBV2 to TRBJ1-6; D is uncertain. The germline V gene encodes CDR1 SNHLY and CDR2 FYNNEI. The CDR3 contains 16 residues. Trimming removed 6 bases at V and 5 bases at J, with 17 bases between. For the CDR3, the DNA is TGTGCCAGCAGCGAATTGGGCAGGTCCAATAATTCACCCCTCCACTTT. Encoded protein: CASSELGRSNNSPLHF. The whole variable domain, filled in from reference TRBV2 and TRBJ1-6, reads EPEVTQTPSHQVTQMGQEVILRCVPISNHLYFYWYRQILGQKVEFLVSFYNNEISEKSEIFDDQFSVERPDGSNFTLKIRSTKLEDSAMYFCASSELGRSNNSPLHFGNGTRLTVT.

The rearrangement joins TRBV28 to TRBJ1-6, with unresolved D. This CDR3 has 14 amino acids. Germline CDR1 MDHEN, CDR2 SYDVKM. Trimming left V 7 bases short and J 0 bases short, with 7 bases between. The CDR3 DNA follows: TGTGCCAGCACTCCGAGCTCCTATAATTCACCCCTCCACTTT. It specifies CASTPSSYNSPLHF. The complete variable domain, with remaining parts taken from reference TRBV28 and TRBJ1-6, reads DVKVTQSSRYLVKRTGEKVFLECVQDMDHENMFWYRQDPGLGLRLIYFSYDVKMKEKGDIPEGYSVSREKKERFSLILESASTNQTSMYLCASTPSSYNSPLHFGNGTRLTVT.

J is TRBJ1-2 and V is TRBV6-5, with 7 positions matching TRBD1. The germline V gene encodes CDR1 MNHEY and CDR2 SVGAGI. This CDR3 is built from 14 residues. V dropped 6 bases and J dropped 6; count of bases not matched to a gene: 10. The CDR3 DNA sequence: TGTGCCAGCAGCATAACAGGGGCTCACGATGGCTACACCTTC. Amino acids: CASSITGAHDGYTF.

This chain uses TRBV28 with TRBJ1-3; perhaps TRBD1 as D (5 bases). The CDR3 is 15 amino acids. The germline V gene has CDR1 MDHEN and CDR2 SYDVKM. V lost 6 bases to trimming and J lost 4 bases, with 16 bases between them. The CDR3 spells CASRNTRVTGNTIYF. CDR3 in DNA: TGTGCCAGCAGAAACACCAGGGTGACCGGAAACACCATATATTTT.

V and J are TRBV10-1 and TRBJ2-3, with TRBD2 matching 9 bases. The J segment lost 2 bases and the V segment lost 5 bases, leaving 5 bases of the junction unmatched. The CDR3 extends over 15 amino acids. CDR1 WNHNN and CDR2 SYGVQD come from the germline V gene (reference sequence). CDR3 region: CASSSGGILTDTQYF. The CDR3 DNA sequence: TGCGCCAGCAGTAGCGGGGGGATTCTCACAGATACGCAGTATTTT.

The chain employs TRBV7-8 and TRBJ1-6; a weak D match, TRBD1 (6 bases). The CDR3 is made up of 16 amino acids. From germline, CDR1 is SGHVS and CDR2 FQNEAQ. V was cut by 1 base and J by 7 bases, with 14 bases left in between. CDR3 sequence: CASSLENREINSPLHF. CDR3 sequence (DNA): TGTGCCAGCAGCTTAGAGAACAGGGAAATCAATTCACCCCTCCACTTT.

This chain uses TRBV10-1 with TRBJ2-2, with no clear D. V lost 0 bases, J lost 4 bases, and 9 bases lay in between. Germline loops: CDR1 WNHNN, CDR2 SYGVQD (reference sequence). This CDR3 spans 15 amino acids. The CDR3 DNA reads TGCGCCAGCAGTGAGTCCCGGTCGAGCACCGGGGAGCTGTTTTTT. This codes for CASSESRSSTGELFF.

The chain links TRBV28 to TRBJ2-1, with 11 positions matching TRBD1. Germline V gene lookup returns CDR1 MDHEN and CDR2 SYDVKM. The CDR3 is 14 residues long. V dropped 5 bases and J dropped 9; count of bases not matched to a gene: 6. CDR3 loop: CASSAGQGAVEQFF. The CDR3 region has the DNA TGTGCCAGCAGTGCCGGACAGGGGGCCGTTGAGCAGTTCTTC.

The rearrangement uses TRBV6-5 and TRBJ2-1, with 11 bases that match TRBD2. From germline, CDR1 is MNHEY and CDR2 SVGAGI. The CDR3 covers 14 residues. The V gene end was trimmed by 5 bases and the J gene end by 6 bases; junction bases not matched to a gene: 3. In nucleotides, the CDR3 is TGTGCCAGCAGTATCGGGACTAGCGGCAATGAGCAGTTCTTC. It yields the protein CASSIGTSGNEQFF.

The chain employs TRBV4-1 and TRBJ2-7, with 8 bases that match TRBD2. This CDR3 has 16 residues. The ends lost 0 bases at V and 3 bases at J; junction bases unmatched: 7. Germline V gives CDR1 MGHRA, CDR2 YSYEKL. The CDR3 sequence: CASSQEGRGGLYEQYF. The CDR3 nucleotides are TGCGCCAGCAGCCAAGAAGGCCGGGGGGGTCTCTACGAGCAGTACTTC.

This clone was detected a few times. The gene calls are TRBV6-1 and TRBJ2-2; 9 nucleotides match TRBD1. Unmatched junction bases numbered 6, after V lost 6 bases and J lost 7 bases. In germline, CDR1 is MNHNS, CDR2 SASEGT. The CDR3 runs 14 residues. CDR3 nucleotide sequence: TGTGCCAGCAGCCGGGGGACAGGGAACGGGGAGCTGTTTTTT. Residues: CASSRGTGNGELFF.